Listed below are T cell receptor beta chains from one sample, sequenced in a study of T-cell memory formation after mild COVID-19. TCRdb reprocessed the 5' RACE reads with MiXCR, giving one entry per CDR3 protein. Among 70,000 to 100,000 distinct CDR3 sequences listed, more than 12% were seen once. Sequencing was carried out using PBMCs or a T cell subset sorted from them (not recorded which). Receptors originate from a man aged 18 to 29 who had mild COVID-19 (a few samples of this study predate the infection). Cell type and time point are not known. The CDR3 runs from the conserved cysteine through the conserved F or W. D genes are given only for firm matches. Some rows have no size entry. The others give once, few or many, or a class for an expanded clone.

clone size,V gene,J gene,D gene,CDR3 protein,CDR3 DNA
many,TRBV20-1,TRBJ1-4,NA,CSARDVWAAELNEKLFF,TGCAGTGCTAGAGATGTATGGGCGGCGGAGCTTAATGAAAAACTGTTTTTT
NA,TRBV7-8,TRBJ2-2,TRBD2,CASSWGAGLAPGELFF,TGTGCCAGCAGCTGGGGGGCCGGACTAGCGCCCGGGGAGCTGTTTTTT
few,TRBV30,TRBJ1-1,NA,CAGGRGAFF,TGTGCCGGCGGGCGGGGGGCTTTCTTT
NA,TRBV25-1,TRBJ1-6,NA,CASSEYRGWDSPLHF,TGTGCCAGCAGTGAATACAGGGGATGGGATTCACCCCTCCACTTT
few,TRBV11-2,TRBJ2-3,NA,CASSFYTDTQYF,TGTGCCAGCAGCTTTTACACAGATACGCAGTATTTT
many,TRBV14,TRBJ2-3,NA,CASSLRTHTDTQYF,TGTGCCAGCAGCCTGCGTACCCACACAGATACGCAGTATTTT
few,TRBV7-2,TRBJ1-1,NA,CASSPDGDEAFF,TGTGCCAGCAGCCCGGACGGGGATGAAGCTTTCTTT
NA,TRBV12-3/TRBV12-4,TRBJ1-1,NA,CASSLLQGNTEAFF,TGTGCCAGCAGTCTTTTACAGGGAAACACTGAAGCTTTCTTT
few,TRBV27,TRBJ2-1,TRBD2,CASRSRGARNEQFF,TGTGCCAGCAGATCGCGGGGGGCAAGGAATGAGCAGTTCTTC
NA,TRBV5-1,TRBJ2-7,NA,CASSLDWGPSYEQYF,TGCGCCAGCAGCTTGGATTGGGGGCCCTCCTACGAGCAGTACTTC
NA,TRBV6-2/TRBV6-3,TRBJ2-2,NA,CASSDSGPRVVKNTGELIF,TGTGCCAGCAGCGATTCCGGGCCAAGGGTCGTAAAAAACACCGGGGAGCTGATTTTT
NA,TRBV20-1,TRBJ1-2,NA,CSARDSSGYGYTF,TGCAGTGCTAGAGACAGCTCGGGGTATGGCTACACCTTC
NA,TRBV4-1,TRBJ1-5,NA,CASSQRDTPGQPQHF,TGCGCCAGCAGCCAGAGGGACACCCCTGGTCAGCCCCAGCATTTT
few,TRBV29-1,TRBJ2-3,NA,CSVFADTQYF,TGCAGCGTTTTCGCCGATACGCAGTATTTT
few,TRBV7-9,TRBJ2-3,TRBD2,CASSSASGGTDTQYF,TGTGCCAGCAGCTCGGCTAGCGGGGGCACAGATACGCAGTATTTT
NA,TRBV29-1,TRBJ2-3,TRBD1,CSVVGPGTGGTDTQYF,TGCAGCGTTGTAGGCCCTGGGACAGGGGGGACAGATACGCAGTATTTT
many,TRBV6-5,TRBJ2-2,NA,CASSYSGDTGELFF,TGTGCCAGCAGTTACTCGGGGGACACCGGGGAGCTGTTTTTT
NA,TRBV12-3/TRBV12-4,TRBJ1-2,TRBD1,CASRQTGAYGYTF,TGTGCCAGCAGGCAGACAGGGGCCTATGGCTACACCTTC
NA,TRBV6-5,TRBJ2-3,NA,CASAKTGGVGTDTQYF,TGTGCCAGCGCTAAAACTGGCGGGGTAGGCACAGATACGCAGTATTTT
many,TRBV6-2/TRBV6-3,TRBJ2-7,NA,CASSYRPFVGGEQYF,TGTGCCAGCAGTTACCGTCCGTTCGTGGGGGGCGAGCAGTACTTC
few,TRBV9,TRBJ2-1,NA,CASSVTDSYNEQFF,TGTGCCAGCAGCGTAACAGACTCTTACAATGAGCAGTTCTTC
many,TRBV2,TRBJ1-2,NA,CASRDPRITNYGYTF,TGTGCCAGCAGGGACCCTAGAATTACAAACTATGGCTACACCTTC
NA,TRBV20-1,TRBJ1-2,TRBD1,CSARGTGKFYYGYTF,TGCAGTGCTAGGGGGACAGGCAAGTTCTACTATGGCTACACCTTC
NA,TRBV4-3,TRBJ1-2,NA,CASSQDQYGSYGYTF,TGCGCCAGCAGCCAAGATCAATACGGATCCTATGGCTACACCTTC
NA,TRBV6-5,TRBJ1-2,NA,CASSTAPLPYGYTF,TGTGCCAGCAGTACGGCCCCGCTCCCCTATGGCTACACCTTC
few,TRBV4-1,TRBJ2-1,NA,CASSQENGYSYNEQFF,TGCGCCAGCAGCCAAGAAAACGGGTACTCCTACAATGAGCAGTTCTTC
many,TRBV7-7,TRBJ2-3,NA,CASSSSLGDTQYF,TGTGCTAGCAGCTCCTCTTTGGGGGATACGCAGTATTTT
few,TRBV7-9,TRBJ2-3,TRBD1,CASSPRTGTVVSTDTQYF,TGTGCCAGCAGCCCCCGGACAGGGACGGTCGTAAGCACAGATACGCAGTATTTT
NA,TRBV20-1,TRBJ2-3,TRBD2,CSARASGGPSSTDTQYF,TGCAGTGCTAGAGCTAGCGGGGGGCCCTCTAGCACAGATACGCAGTATTTT
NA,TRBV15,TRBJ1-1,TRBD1,CATSLDRAGGEAFF,TGTGCCACCAGCCTGGACAGGGCTGGAGGTGAAGCTTTCTTT
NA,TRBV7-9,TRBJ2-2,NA,CASSSNSQGPGELFF,TGTGCCAGCAGCTCAAATTCACAGGGACCCGGGGAGCTGTTTTTT
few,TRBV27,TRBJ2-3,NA,CASSLGSYPTDTQYF,TGTGCCAGCAGTTTAGGGTCCTACCCCACAGATACGCAGTATTTT
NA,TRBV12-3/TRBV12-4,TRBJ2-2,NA,CASSPGRTGELFF,TGTGCCAGCAGTCCTGGACGGACCGGGGAGCTGTTTTTT
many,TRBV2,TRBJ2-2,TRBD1,CATWAGQGGTGELFF,TGTGCCACCTGGGCGGGACAGGGGGGGACCGGGGAGCTGTTTTTT
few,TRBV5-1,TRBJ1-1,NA,CASSTRRLNTEAFF,TGCGCCAGCAGCACTCGGAGGTTGAACACTGAAGCTTTCTTT
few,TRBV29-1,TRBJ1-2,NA,CSTRDGYGYTF,TGCAGCACCCGGGACGGCTATGGCTACACCTTC
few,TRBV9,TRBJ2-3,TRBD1,CASSGRGTGEIADTQYF,TGTGCCAGCAGCGGGCGGGGGACAGGGGAAATCGCAGATACGCAGTATTTT
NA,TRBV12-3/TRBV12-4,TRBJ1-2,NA,CASSPTNTNGYGYTF,TGTGCCAGCAGTCCAACTAACACCAACGGCTATGGCTACACCTTC
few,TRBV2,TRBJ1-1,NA,CASTKGTEAFF,TGTGCCAGCACTAAAGGGACTGAAGCTTTCTTT
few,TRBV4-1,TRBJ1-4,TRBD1,CASSPSPGGPQEKLFF,TGCGCCAGCAGCCCATCTCCAGGGGGACCGCAGGAAAAACTGTTTTTT